The rows below give T cell receptor beta chains drawn from one sample of a study of spatial heterogeneity in lung cancer. Via MiXCR, TCRdb re-called the 5' RACE reads, giving one row per CDR3 protein. This table has about 95,000 distinct CDR3 sequences, roughly 9.5% appearing once. The sample here was PBMCs, taken at surgery. The receptors were gathered from a male donor with early-stage non-small cell lung cancer. The CDR3 runs from the conserved cysteine through the conserved F or W. A D gene is named only where the DNA matches it firmly. Size tells how often a clone was seen (once, few, many) or the class of an expanded clone, and some rows leave it out.

clone_size	d_call	v_call	j_call	cdr3_aa	cdr3_nt
few	TRBD2	TRBV20-1	TRBJ2-7	CSASSATSVFSYEQYF	TGCAGTGCTAGTTCGGCGACTAGCGTCTTCTCCTACGAGCAGTACTTC
many	NA	TRBV7-2	TRBJ2-1	CASSLNYNEQFF	TGTGCCAGCAGCTTAAACTACAATGAGCAGTTCTTC
many	TRBD2	TRBV28	TRBJ2-7	CASRVAGGAYEQYF	TGTGCCAGCCGCGTGGCGGGAGGGGCCTACGAGCAGTACTTC
few	NA	TRBV5-1	TRBJ2-2	CASSLVAGPGTGELFF	TGCGCCAGCAGCTTGGTGGCGGGCCCGGGCACCGGGGAGCTGTTTTTT
few	NA	TRBV7-2	TRBJ2-7	CASSQVPGASYEQYF	TGTGCCAGCAGCCAGGTTCCGGGAGCGAGTTACGAGCAGTACTTC
NA	TRBD1	TRBV5-1	TRBJ2-3	CASSPGQGTDTQYF	TGTGCCAGCAGTCCGGGACAGGGGACAGATACGCAGTATTTT
few	NA	TRBV5-1	TRBJ2-5	CASSPRQGGPEETQYF	TGCGCCAGCAGCCCAAGACAGGGAGGGCCTGAAGAGACCCAGTACTTC
NA	NA	TRBV7-2	TRBJ2-2	CASRLNTGELFF	TGTGCCAGCAGACTGAACACCGGGGAGCTGTTTTTT
few	TRBD1	TRBV5-1	TRBJ2-5	CASSLQGAEETQYF	TGCGCCAGCAGCTTACAGGGGGCCGAAGAGACCCAGTACTTC
many	NA	TRBV28	TRBJ1-1	CASSLWGENTEAFF	TGTGCCAGCAGCCTGTGGGGGGAGAACACTGAAGCTTTCTTT
many	TRBD1	TRBV29-1	TRBJ2-2	CSVLQGALSGELFF	TGCAGCGTTTTACAGGGGGCCCTGAGCGGGGAGCTGTTTTTT
NA	TRBD2	TRBV6-2/TRBV6-3	TRBJ2-7	CASMRLAGTYEQYF	TGTGCCAGCATGCGACTAGCGGGGACCTACGAGCAGTACTTC
NA	NA	TRBV5-1	TRBJ2-1	CASSKEGSYNEQFF	TGCGCCAGCAGTAAGGAGGGCTCCTACAATGAGCAGTTCTTC
few	TRBD1	TRBV5-1	TRBJ2-7	CASSMMPGQSYEQYF	TGCGCCAGCAGCATGATGCCGGGACAGAGCTACGAGCAGTACTTC
many	NA	TRBV20-1	TRBJ1-4	CSARVGEKLFF	TGCAGTGCTAGAGTGGGTGAAAAACTGTTTTTT
NA	NA	TRBV10-3	TRBJ1-3	CAISESGGSGNTIYF	TGTGCCATCAGTGAGTCTGGAGGCTCTGGAAACACCATATATTTT
few	TRBD1	TRBV20-1	TRBJ1-2	CSAKRDRGIYGYTF	TGCAGTGCAAAGAGGGACAGGGGGATCTATGGCTACACCTTC
NA	NA	TRBV2	TRBJ2-7	CASLRGSYEQYF	TGTGCCAGCCTTAGGGGTTCCTACGAGCAGTACTTC
NA	TRBD2	TRBV27	TRBJ2-1	CASTPRGLADTNEQFF	TGTGCCAGCACCCCGAGGGGCCTAGCGGACACCAATGAGCAGTTCTTC
NA	TRBD1	TRBV7-9	TRBJ2-4	CASSWAGGADIQYF	TGTGCCAGCAGTTGGGCAGGGGGCGCGGACATTCAGTACTTC
few	NA	TRBV7-9	TRBJ1-1	CASSVDGGREAFF	TGTGCCAGCTCCGTTGACGGGGGGAGAGAAGCTTTCTTT
NA	NA	TRBV6-2/TRBV6-3	TRBJ2-7	CASTYQWGEQYF	TGTGCCAGCACCTACCAGTGGGGAGAGCAGTACTTC
NA	TRBD2	TRBV5-1	TRBJ2-2	CASSLIAGGFSLLGELFF	TGCGCCAGCAGCTTGATAGCGGGAGGGTTTTCCCTTCTCGGGGAGCTGTTTTTT
NA	TRBD2	TRBV28	TRBJ2-7	CASRERGLGGYEQYF	TGTGCCAGCAGGGAGAGGGGACTAGGGGGCTACGAGCAGTACTTC
many	NA	TRBV25-1	TRBJ1-1	CASSDRDRRGAFF	TGTGCCAGCAGTGATCGGGACCGCCGGGGAGCTTTCTTT
NA	NA	TRBV5-1	TRBJ2-1	CASSRTPGQDEQFF	TGCGCCAGCAGCCGGACCCCAGGCCAGGATGAGCAGTTCTTC
many	TRBD2	TRBV29-1	TRBJ2-3	CSVESSGTDTQYF	TGCAGCGTTGAATCTAGCGGGACAGATACGCAGTATTTT
many	TRBD1	TRBV7-9	TRBJ2-2	CASSFPRIQGSGELFF	TGTGCCAGCAGCTTCCCCCGGATACAGGGGTCCGGGGAGCTGTTTTTT
many	TRBD2	TRBV9	TRBJ2-5	CASSVGGTSEETQYF	TGTGCCAGCAGCGTAGGGGGGACTAGCGAAGAGACCCAGTACTTC
many	NA	TRBV29-1	TRBJ1-1	CSTRRTEHTEAFF	TGCAGCACCCGAAGGACAGAGCACACTGAAGCTTTCTTT
NA	NA	TRBV20-1	TRBJ2-7	CSAPPGSSGGQYF	TGCAGTGCCCCTCCCGGGTCCAGTGGGGGGCAGTACTTC
NA	NA	TRBV5-1	TRBJ2-7	CASSAAGGNSYEQYF	TGCGCCAGCAGTGCGGCGGGTGGGAACTCGTACGAGCAGTACTTC
few	NA	TRBV28	TRBJ1-5	CASSLSPSNQPQHF	TGTGCCAGCAGTTTATCCCCCAGCAATCAGCCCCAGCATTTT
NA	NA	TRBV28	TRBJ1-2	CASSPPPRDGYTF	TGTGCCAGCAGTCCCCCCCCCAGGGATGGCTACACCTTC
NA	NA	TRBV20-1	TRBJ1-6	CSARQFLSNSPLHF	TGCAGTGCTAGACAGTTCCTTAGCAATTCACCCCTCCACTTT
NA	NA	TRBV7-2	TRBJ2-3	CASSRDGGTDTQYF	TGTGCCAGCAGCCGGGACGGGGGCACAGATACGCAGTATTTT
few	NA	TRBV9	TRBJ1-1	CASSPGGQNTEAFF	TGTGCCAGCAGCCCAGGAGGGCAGAACACTGAAGCTTTCTTT
many	NA	TRBV12-3/TRBV12-4	TRBJ2-7	CASSLVGFHEQYF	TGTGCCAGCAGTTTAGTTGGTTTCCACGAGCAGTACTTC
few	NA	TRBV7-2	TRBJ1-6	CASSPGSSPLHF	TGTGCCTCCTCCCCCGGGAGTTCACCCCTCCACTTT
many	NA	TRBV7-2	TRBJ1-3	CASSLRDSGNTIYF	TGTGCCAGCAGCTTAAGGGATTCTGGAAACACCATATATTTT
many	TRBD2	TRBV3-1	TRBJ2-7	CASSQDGAGVEQYF	TGTGCCAGCAGCCAAGATGGGGCGGGGGTCGAGCAGTACTTC
NA	NA	TRBV20-1	TRBJ2-3	CSAREAVSTDTQYF	TGCAGTGCTAGGGAAGCGGTGTCCACAGATACGCAGTATTTT
few	TRBD2	TRBV27	TRBJ2-1	CASRRGGSLSGEQFF	TGTGCCAGCAGAAGGGGCGGGAGTCTTAGCGGTGAGCAGTTCTTC
many	NA	TRBV24-1	TRBJ2-7	CATSAPGSYEQYF	TGTGCCACCAGTGCTCCAGGGTCCTACGAGCAGTACTTC
many	TRBD2	TRBV20-1	TRBJ2-3	CSAYSQTGTSVYTQYF	TGCAGTGCTTACTCCCAGACGGGGACTAGCGTCTATACGCAGTATTTT
NA	NA	TRBV4-1	TRBJ2-4	CASSQIRGALAKNIQYF	TGCGCCAGCAGCCAAATCCGGGGGGCGCTAGCCAAAAACATTCAGTACTTC
many	TRBD2	TRBV7-2	TRBJ2-3	CASSLRLLAGGDTQYF	TGTGCCAGCAGCTTAAGGTTACTAGCGGGGGGAGATACGCAGTATTTT
NA	NA	TRBV5-1	TRBJ2-3	CASSARGTDTQYF	TGCGCCAGCAGCGCCAGGGGCACAGATACGCAGTATTTT
NA	NA	TRBV5-1	TRBJ2-1	CASSLAGKSYNEQFF	TGCGCCAGCAGCTTGGCCGGCAAGTCCTACAATGAGCAGTTCTTC
many	NA	TRBV11-2	TRBJ2-3	CASSSTTSDTQYF	TGTGCCAGCAGCTCGACTACCTCAGATACGCAGTATTTT
NA	NA	TRBV28	TRBJ2-7	CASSDTALYEQYF	TGTGCCAGCAGTGATACGGCCCTTTACGAGCAGTACTTC
few	NA	TRBV12-3/TRBV12-4	TRBJ2-1	CASSPRVINEQFF	TGTGCCAGCAGTCCACGGGTCATAAATGAGCAGTTCTTC
NA	NA	TRBV24-1	TRBJ2-5	CATGSQGETQYF	TGTGCCACCGGTAGTCAGGGGGAGACCCAGTACTTC
few	TRBD2	TRBV2	TRBJ2-2	CASRDYVIGELFF	TGTGCCAGCCGGGACTACGTAATCGGGGAGCTGTTTTTT